Presented here are 17 T cell receptor beta chains from one specimen sequenced in a study of Ad26.COV2.S vaccination and SARS-CoV-2 variants. Data came from immunoSEQ multiplex PCR; TCRdb stores just in-frame clones and leaves some out. The table lists approximately 420,000 clones, approximately 90% of them singletons, with roughly 3.5% in the top ten. This sample's treatment: some 19 received Ad26.COV2.S at low or high dose, single or two shots; 5 received placebo; per-sample allocation not given. At day 63 after the first vaccine or placebo injection, samples were drawn. This material consisted of peripheral blood, taken in a trial of Ad26.COV2.S vaccine versus placebo. The receptors here all came from a person between 18 and 65 years old who received the Ad26.COV2.S COVID-19 vaccine or a placebo.

The chain has TRBV10-2 and TRBJ2-7, with 9 bases lining up with TRBD2. The CDR3 is 16 amino acids. CDR1 and CDR2 (germline): WSHSY, SAAADI. V shed 2 bases, J shed 5 bases, and the junction held 10 bases outside the gene matches. For the CDR3, the DNA is TGCGCCAGCAGTGAGGGGGATAGCGGGGGTAACCACGAGCAGTACTTC. Protein sequence: CASSEGDSGGNHEQYF.

The rearrangement links TRBV6-2 or TRBV6-3 to TRBJ2-1; 12 positions match TRBD2. CDR3 length: 16 residues. Germline V CDR1 and CDR2: MNHEY, SVGEGT. The ends lost 6 bases at V and 5 bases at J; junction bases unmatched: 8. The CDR3, as DNA: TGTGCCAGCAGCATACTAGCGGGGGGCCTAAACAATGAGCAGTTCTTC. It codes for CASSILAGGLNNEQFF.

The chain is built from TRBV2 and TRBJ2-5, with D tentatively TRBD2 (6 bases). Trimming shortened V by 6 bases and J by 2 bases, and 10 bases separated the two germline ends. CDR1 SNHLY and CDR2 FYNNEI come from the germline V gene. CDR3 size: 13 residues. The CDR3 is CASRSSEQETQYF. DNA for the CDR3: TGTGCCAGCAGATCTAGCGAGCAAGAGACCCAGTACTTC.

Comments on this clone: Other nucleotide sequences from this sample produce the same CDR3. The rearrangement joins TRBV7-6 to TRBJ2-1; D may be TRBD2 (5 bases). V dropped 0 bases and J dropped 5 bases, with 5 bases sitting between them. This CDR3 spans 13 amino acids. Germline V gene data show CDR1 as SGHVS and CDR2 as FNYEAQ. CDR3: CASSLAGNNEQFF. CDR3 nucleotide sequence: TGTGCCAGCAGCTTAGCCGGGAACAATGAGCAGTTCTTC.

The V gene is TRBV5-6, the J gene TRBJ2-1; TRBD1 agrees at 7 bases. With V trimmed by 2 bases and J by 5 bases, 7 bases remained unmatched. Germline V CDR1 and CDR2: SGHDT, YYEEEE. The CDR3 loop spans 15 amino acids. Written as DNA, the CDR3 is TGTGCCAGCAGCTTTAAGGACAGGAAAAACAATGAGCAGTTCTTC. The encoded protein is CASSFKDRKNNEQFF.

The chain links TRBV6-2 or TRBV6-3 to TRBJ1-1; D not certain. This CDR3 is 11 amino acids long. Trimming took off 2 bases at V and 7 bases at J, with 5 bases between the two ends. Germline assignment: CDR1 MNHEY and CDR2 SVGEGT. The CDR3 sequence: CASSYSLEAFF. CDR3 sequence (DNA): TGTGCCAGCAGTTACAGTCTTGAAGCTTTCTTT.

The chain recombines TRBV6-4 with TRBJ2-1, with 8 bases aligning to TRBD2. This CDR3 spans 16 amino acids. J was trimmed by 6 bases and V by 0 bases; bases with no gene match: 7. Germline V gene sequence: CDR1 MRHNA, CDR2 SNTAGT. The CDR3 DNA reads TGTGCCAGCAGTGACTCCTGGGGGACTAGATCCAATGAGCAGTTCTTC. Its translation: CASSDSWGTRSNEQFF.

The V and J genes are TRBV10-3 and TRBJ1-1, with 8 bases identical to TRBD1. CDR3 length: 15 amino acids. Germline CDR1 ENHRY, CDR2 SYGVKD. J lost 5 bases, V lost 3 bases, and 8 bases had no gene match. CDR3 nucleotides: TGTGCCATCAGTGAATCGCAGGGGGCGCGGACTGAAGCTTTCTTT. It codes for CAISESQGARTEAFF.

The chain uses TRBV10-2 and TRBJ1-1; D is perhaps TRBD1 (6 bases). V lost 11 bases and J lost 5, with 18 bases in between. Germline V gives CDR1 WSHSY, CDR2 SAAADI. This CDR3 is 13 amino acids long. CDR3 in amino acids: CAVSGGRLTEAFF. The CDR3 DNA sequence: TGCGCCGTATCTGGGGGGCGCCTTACTGAAGCTTTCTTT.

This chain links TRBV28 with TRBJ1-2; D gene unclear. The CDR3 has 12 residues. Germline loops: CDR1 MDHEN, CDR2 SYDVKM. V was clipped by 10 bases and J by 4 bases, with 13 bases between them. CDR3 protein: CATSISPYGYTF. The DNA for the CDR3 is TGTGCCACTAGCATAAGTCCCTATGGCTACACCTTC.

The chain couples TRBV4-1 to TRBJ2-5, with D perhaps matching TRBD1 (6 bases). The germline gives CDR1 MGHRA, CDR2 YSYEKL. The V end was cut by 6 bases, the J end by 5 bases, with 13 bases between. CDR3 length: 13 residues. The CDR3 DNA sequence: TGCGCCAGCAGAAGACAGGTTGGGGAGACCCAGTACTTC. Translated, it gives CASRRQVGETQYF.

The CDR3 is CASSPTANEKLFF. CDR3 sequence (DNA): TGTGCCAGCAGCCCCACGGCTAATGAAAAACTGTTTTTT. The rearrangement joins TRBV7-7 to TRBJ1-4; D is undetermined. V was pared by 5 bases and J by 3 bases, with 7 bases between. Looked up from germline, CDR1 is SSHAT and CDR2 is FNYEAQ (reference sequence). The CDR3 totals 13 residues.

This clone was observed a few times. This rearrangement joins TRBV4-1 to TRBJ1-3; D remains ambiguous. The CDR3 loop spans 14 amino acids. Germline CDR1 is MGHRA and CDR2 is YSYEKL. The ends were cut back, 5 bases at V and 0 bases at J, with 8 bases in the middle. The CDR3 DNA sequence: TGCGCCAGCAGCTTGAGATTCTCTGGAAACACCATATATTTT. This encodes CASSLRFSGNTIYF.

The chain joins TRBV3-1 (or the pseudogene TRBV3-2) to TRBJ2-5; D ambiguous. The germline V gene encodes CDR1 LGHDT and CDR2 YNNKEL (reference sequence). With 1 base removed from V and 5 bases from J, the gap between germline ends came to 8 bases. The CDR3 runs 13 residues. In DNA, the CDR3 is TGTGCCAGCAGCCAAGTTAGTCGGGAGACCCAGTACTTC. Protein sequence: CASSQVSRETQYF.

Only a few counts were recorded for this clone. The genes are TRBV10-1 and TRBJ2-2; D is undetermined. This CDR3 comprises 12 residues. CDR1 WNHNN and CDR2 SYGVQD come from the germline V gene (reference sequence). V lost 6 bases, J lost 0 bases, and 2 bases lay in between. The DNA of the CDR3 is TGCGCCAGCAGCTCGAACACCGGGGAGCTGTTTTTT. This sequence encodes CASSSNTGELFF.

This clone has a single count. The CDR3 DNA sequence: TGTGCCAGCAGCCAGTTCCCGGGACTAGATACAGATACGCAGTATTTT. This translates into CASSQFPGLDTDTQYF. The chain employs TRBV3-1 (or the pseudogene TRBV3-2) and TRBJ2-3; 8 nucleotides match TRBD2. The ends lost 3 bases at V and 3 bases at J; junction bases unmatched: 8. The germline V gene encodes CDR1 LGHDT and CDR2 YNNKEL (reference sequence). The CDR3 consists of 16 residues.

This sequence joins TRBV5-6 and TRBJ2-7, with D maybe TRBD1 (6 bases). CDR3 length: 13 residues. CDR1 and CDR2 (germline): SGHDT, YYEEEE. The germline V and J ends were trimmed by 0 bases and 5 bases, with 9 bases remaining between them. Written as DNA, the CDR3 is TGTGCCAGCAGCTTGGGGGCAGGGGACGAGCAGTACTTC. Amino acid sequence: CASSLGAGDEQYF.